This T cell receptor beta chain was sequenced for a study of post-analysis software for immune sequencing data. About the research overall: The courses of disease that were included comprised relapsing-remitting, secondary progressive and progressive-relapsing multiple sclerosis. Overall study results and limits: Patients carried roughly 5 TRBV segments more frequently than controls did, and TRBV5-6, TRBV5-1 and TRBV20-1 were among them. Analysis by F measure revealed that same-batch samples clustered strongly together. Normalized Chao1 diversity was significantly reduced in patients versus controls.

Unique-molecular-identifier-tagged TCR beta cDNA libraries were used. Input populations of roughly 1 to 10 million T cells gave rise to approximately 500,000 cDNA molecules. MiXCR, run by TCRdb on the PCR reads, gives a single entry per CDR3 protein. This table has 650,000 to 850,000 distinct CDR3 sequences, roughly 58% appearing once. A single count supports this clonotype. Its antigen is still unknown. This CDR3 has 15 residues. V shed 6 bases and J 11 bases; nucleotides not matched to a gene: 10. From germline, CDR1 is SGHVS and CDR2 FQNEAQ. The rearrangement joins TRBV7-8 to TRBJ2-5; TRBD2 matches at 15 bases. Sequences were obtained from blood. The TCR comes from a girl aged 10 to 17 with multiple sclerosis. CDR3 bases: TGTGCCAGCAGTACGGGACTAGCGGGGGGTACTGAGCAGTACTTC. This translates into CASSTGLAGGTEQYF.